These 20 T cell receptor beta chains originate from one sample sequenced in a study of T cells in Graves' hyperthyroidism and ophthalmopathy. It was RNA transcripts that yielded the amplified TCR beta CDR3 regions. The TCR CDR3 was amplified in a first-round RT-PCR using the HTBI primer set. TCRdb reprocessed the multiplex PCR reads via MiXCR and lists one record per CDR3 protein. The sample carries 80,000 to 100,000 distinct CDR3 sequences, roughly 40% recorded once. The sample consisted of peripheral blood or thyroid tissue (not recorded which). The receptors stem from a woman aged 25-40 years with Graves' hyperthyroidism.

This clonotype was seen many times. The gene calls are TRBV7-3 and TRBJ1-1; TRBD1 is a possible D gene (5 bases). V was pared by 5 bases and J by 1 base, with 8 bases between. The CDR3 has 13 residues. CDR1 and CDR2 from the germline V gene are SGHTA and FQGTGA. The CDR3 loop is CASSVDRNTEAFF. CDR3 bases: TGTGCCAGCAGCGTCGACAGGAACACTGAAGCTTTCTTT.

In its sample, this clonotype was seen many times. V usage is TRBV30 and J usage is TRBJ2-3, with D possibly being TRBD1 or TRBD2 (6 bases each). From germline, CDR1 is GTSNPN and CDR2 SVGIG (reference sequence). V dropped 8 bases and J dropped 2 bases, with 14 bases sitting between them. This CDR3 contains 13 residues. In nucleotides, the CDR3 is TGTGCCGGGGGGACATCGACCACAGATACGCAGTATTTT. It yields the protein CAGGTSTTDTQYF.

The sample holds many counts of this clonotype. The chain joins TRBV4-1 to TRBJ2-3; D unresolved. From germline, CDR1 is MGHRA and CDR2 YSYEKL. Trimming cost V 0 bases and J 3 bases, with 10 bases left between them. This CDR3 spans 15 amino acids. CDR3 nucleotides: TGCGCCAGCAGCCAAGATCGTCGTCGGACAGATACGCAGTATTTT. It translates to CASSQDRRRTDTQYF.

The sample holds many counts of this clonotype. The CDR3 reads CASSRQGSLHEQYF. The CDR3 nucleotides read TGTGCCAGTAGCAGACAGGGAAGCCTTCACGAGCAGTACTTC. The V call is TRBV19, the J call TRBJ2-7; 7 bases fit TRBD1. The junction had 10 bases not matched to a gene; V was cut back by 6 bases and J by 5 bases. The germline gives CDR1 LNHDA, CDR2 SQIVND (reference sequence). CDR3 length equals 14 residues.

The chain employs TRBV7-4 and TRBJ2-5; D may be TRBD1 or TRBD2 (6 bases each). This CDR3 has 16 amino acids. The germline V and J ends were trimmed by 5 bases and 5 bases, with 21 bases remaining between them. The germline V gene has CDR1 SGHVT and CDR2 SQSDAQ. CDR3 region: CASSIQGVGGLETQYF. The CDR3 nucleotides read TGTGCCAGCAGCATACAGGGAGTCGGGGGTCTTGAGACCCAGTACTTC.

This clonotype was counted ten times or more. The chain carries TRBV5-1 and TRBJ2-7; TRBD2 agrees at 8 bases. Germline assignment: CDR1 SGHRS and CDR2 YFSETQ. V trimming: 1 base; J trimming: 2 bases; junction bases outside the gene matches: 11. CDR3 length: 17 amino acids. The DNA for the CDR3 is TGCGCCAGCAGCTTGATTGATGCTAGCGGGTTTACCTACGAGCAGTACTTC. It codes for CASSLIDASGFTYEQYF.

This clonotype was picked up a small number of times. V gene TRBV28 combines with J gene TRBJ1-1, with D possibly being TRBD1 (5 bases). The germline CDR1 and CDR2 sequences are MDHEN and SYDVKM. The germline V and J ends were trimmed by 5 bases and 1 base, with 17 bases remaining between them. This CDR3 spans 16 amino acids. Here the CDR3 DNA reads TGTGCCAGCAGTCCCCTAGGGGTCCCGGGGAACACTGAAGCTTTCTTT. Protein: CASSPLGVPGNTEAFF.

This clonotype was recorded many times. The chain combines TRBV2 with TRBJ1-2; D call uncertain. CDR1 and CDR2 from the germline V gene are SNHLY and FYNNEI. Trimming cost V 7 bases and J 8 bases, with 14 bases left between them. This CDR3 has 12 amino acids. CDR3 in amino acids: CASKKGGGGYTF. CDR3 nucleotides: TGTGCCAGCAAGAAGGGAGGAGGGGGCTACACCTTC.

The sample holds one count of this clonotype. Compared with germline, one end of the junction differs, possibly owing to a read error. The V call is TRBV7-9, the J call TRBJ1-6; TRBD1 might be the D (5 bases). Germline lookup yields CDR1 SEHNR and CDR2 FQNEAQ (reference sequence). This CDR3 has 14 amino acids. DNA of the CDR3: TGTGCTAGCAGCTTAGCTGGGGGTAATTCACCCCTCCACTTT. As protein: CASSLAGGNSPLHF.

This clonotype was recorded many times. The chain joins TRBV2 to TRBJ1-1; D is undetermined. The ends were cut back, 9 bases at V and 2 bases at J, with 13 bases in the middle. The CDR3 runs to 13 residues. Germline CDR1 and CDR2: SNHLY and FYNNEI. The CDR3 DNA follows: TGTGCCAGAGGGCAAGGGATTAACACTGAAGCTTTCTTT. It yields the protein CARGQGINTEAFF.

In its sample, this clonotype was seen many times. The chain links TRBV13 to TRBJ1-3, with D unresolved. Germline CDR1 PRHDT, CDR2 FYEKMQ (reference sequence). Trimming removed 3 bases at V and 8 bases at J, with 14 bases between. This CDR3 comprises 14 residues. This CDR3 is CASSFGRMEDTIYF. The CDR3 region has the DNA TGTGCCAGCAGCTTCGGACGTATGGAGGACACCATATATTTT.

The V call is TRBV9, the J call TRBJ1-5, with a weak D call TRBD1 (5 bases). V was cut by 0 bases and J by 5 bases, with 9 bases left in between. The CDR3 is 14 residues long. CDR1 is SGDLS, CDR2 YYNGEE, per germline. The CDR3 is CASSVGGVDQPQHF. The CDR3 nucleotides read TGTGCCAGCAGCGTAGGGGGCGTAGATCAGCCCCAGCATTTT.

This clonotype was observed a single time. Being one base from a much bigger clone, this may be a read error. The rearrangement joins TRBV18 to TRBJ1-5, with a tentative D call TRBD1 (6 bases). The CDR3 totals 14 residues. CDR1 and CDR2 (germline): KGHSH, LQKENI. The CDR3 DNA is TGTGCCGGCTCACCGGACAGTTCCAATCAGCCCCAGCATTTT. Its protein product is CAGSPDSSNQPQHF.

The V and J genes are TRBV12-3 or TRBV12-4 and TRBJ1-6; D perhaps matches TRBD1 (6 bases). Trimming took off 2 bases at V and 7 bases at J, with 9 bases between the two ends. This CDR3 has 14 amino acids. The CDR3 spells CASSLWQGNSPLHF. In nucleotides, the CDR3 is TGTGCCAGCAGTTTATGGCAGGGGAATTCACCCCTCCACTTT.

This clonotype was detected ten times or more. V is TRBV7-9 and J is TRBJ1-5, with D possibly being TRBD1 (5 bases). This CDR3 is built from 15 residues. Germline V gives CDR1 SEHNR, CDR2 FQNEAQ (reference sequence). V shed 4 bases and J shed 0 bases, with 10 bases lying between them. The CDR3 region is CASSSQGGSNQPQHF. CDR3 nucleotides: TGTGCCAGCAGCTCCCAGGGTGGTAGCAATCAGCCCCAGCATTTT.

The V call is TRBV28, the J call TRBJ2-2; maybe TRBD1 (5 bases). Between the trimmed V and J ends, which lost 5 bases and 4 bases, there was a span of 14 bases. The CDR3 runs 15 residues. CDR1 is MDHEN and CDR2 is SYDVKM in the germline V gene. DNA for the CDR3: TGTGCCAGCAGTCCCCAGGGTTTCGGCACCGGGGAGCTGTTTTTT. It yields the protein CASSPQGFGTGELFF.

This chain joins TRBV20-1 and TRBJ2-6; 7 bases agree with TRBD1. Germline V gives CDR1 DFQATT, CDR2 SNEGSKA (reference sequence). The trim removed 6 bases at V and 0 bases at J, leaving 8 bases unmatched. The CDR3 loop spans 16 amino acids. The CDR3 here is CSAAGTATSGANVLTF. The CDR3 DNA sequence: TGCAGTGCCGCCGGGACAGCCACCTCTGGGGCCAACGTCCTGACTTTC.

Turning to this clonotype: A read error may account for a junction end that differs from germline. This sequence joins TRBV7-3 and TRBJ1-5; D is undetermined. Looked up from germline, CDR1 is SGHTA and CDR2 is FQGTGA. This CDR3 region has 16 residues. This CDR3 reads CASSQDLWTNHQLQHF. The CDR3 bases are TGTGCCAGCAGCCAAGATCTTTGGACGAACCATCAGCTCCAGCATTTT.

A remark on this clonotype: One end of the junction fails to match germline, which may point to a read error. The chain recombines TRBV7-2 with TRBJ1-4; no reliable D call. Germline V gene sequence: CDR1 SGHTA, CDR2 FQGNSA. The CDR3 has 14 amino acids. As DNA, the CDR3 is TGTGCCAGCAGCTTGGGCTCAGGCTATGAAAAACGGTTTTTT. Encoded protein: CASSLGSGYEKRFF.

CDR3 DNA sequence: TGTGCCAGCAGCGCGACTAGCGGGAGGGGTTACGAGCAGTACTTC. Translated: CASSATSGRGYEQYF. The chain links TRBV9 to TRBJ2-7; 14 positions match TRBD2. Germline V gives CDR1 SGDLS, CDR2 YYNGEE. This CDR3 contains 15 residues. V lost 3 bases to trimming and J lost 4 bases; unmatched junction nucleotides: 3. Variable domain in full (rest from reference TRBV9 and TRBJ2-7): DSGVTQTPKHLITATGQRVTLRCSPRSGDLSVYWYQQSLDQGLQFLIQYYNGEERAKGNILERFSAQQFPDLHSELNLSSLELGDSALYFCASSATSGRGYEQYFGPGTRLTVT.